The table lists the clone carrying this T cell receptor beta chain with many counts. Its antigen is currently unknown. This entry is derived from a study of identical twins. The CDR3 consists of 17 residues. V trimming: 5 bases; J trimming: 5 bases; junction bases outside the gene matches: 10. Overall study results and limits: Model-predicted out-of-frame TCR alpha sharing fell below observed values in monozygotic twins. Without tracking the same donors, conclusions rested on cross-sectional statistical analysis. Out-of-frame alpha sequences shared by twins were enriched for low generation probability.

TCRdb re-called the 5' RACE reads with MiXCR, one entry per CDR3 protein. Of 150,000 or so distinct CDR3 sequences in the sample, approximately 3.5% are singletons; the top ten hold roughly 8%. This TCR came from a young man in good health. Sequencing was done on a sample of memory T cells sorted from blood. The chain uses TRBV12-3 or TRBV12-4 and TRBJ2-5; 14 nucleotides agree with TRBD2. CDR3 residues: CASSPRLAGGDKETQYF. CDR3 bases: TGTGCCAGCAGTCCAAGACTAGCGGGAGGGGATAAGGAGACCCAGTACTTC.